This T cell receptor beta chain was retrieved from a study of T cell responses to AZD1222 COVID-19 vaccine. A remark on this clone: What it binds is not known.

Whole-study results and caveats: Receipt of two AZD1222 doses was followed by a rise in Spike-specific TCR breadth and depth. There were mostly white British donors and more females than males, and clonal diversity was possibly underestimated. Scientists sampled the repertoires only once the peak T cell response had passed. Vaccine-associated CD4 TCRs ranged over spike, dominating at 160-218 and 743-854.

Sequencing was performed with immunoSEQ multiplex PCR; in TCRdb, only in-frame clones are kept and a portion is missing. The repertoire has 120,000 or so clones, about 90% of them found once; the top ten carry roughly a tenth. This material consisted of peripheral blood, taken on day 0 of AZD1222 vaccination. The sequence was obtained from an adult in good health.

CDR3 sequence (DNA): TGTGCCAGCAGCCAAGATCTAGGGACCGCTAACTATGGCTACACCTTC. Translating gives CASSQDLGTANYGYTF. The rearrangement links TRBV3-1 (or the pseudogene TRBV3-2) to TRBJ1-2; maybe TRBD1 (5 bases). The ends were cut back, 0 bases at V and 0 bases at J, with 11 bases in the middle. This CDR3 spans 16 amino acids. The germline V gene encodes CDR1 LGHDT and CDR2 YNNKEL (reference sequence).